Presented here are 22 T cell receptor beta chains from one specimen sequenced in a study of OX40 agonist ivuxolimab in advanced cancers. Libraries were prepared by immunoSEQ multiplex PCR; TCRdb keeps only in-frame clonotypes and omits some of them. The table has roughly 50,000 clones, approximately 90% seen once. Specimen: CD4+ or CD8+ T cells sorted from blood, collected in a trial of the OX40 agonist ivuxolimab. The receptors derive from an adult with an advanced solid tumor such as melanoma, head and neck, liver or kidney cancer.

The chain recombines TRBV12-5 with TRBJ2-7; D may be TRBD2 (6 bases). This CDR3 region has 17 residues. V shed 0 bases and J shed 3 bases, with 18 bases lying between them. CDR1 is LGHNT and CDR2 is FRNRAP in the germline V gene. Written as DNA, the CDR3 is TGTGCTAGTGGTTTGGTATATTCGGAGGGTCAGCACTACGAGCAGTACTTC. Amino acids: CASGLVYSEGQHYEQYF.

The genes are TRBV10-3 and TRBJ2-5; TRBD2 matches 14 bases. With 2 bases clipped from V and 9 bases from J, the junction kept 8 bases outside the gene matches. The CDR3 spans 16 residues. Germline V gene data show CDR1 as ENHRY and CDR2 as SYGVKD. The CDR3 DNA reads TGTGCCATCAGTGAGGGGACTAGCGGGAGCCAGTGGGCCCAGTACTTC. This codes for CAISEGTSGSQWAQYF.

The chain couples TRBV7-3 to TRBJ2-3; TRBD1 aligns across 8 bases. The junction had 9 bases not matched to a gene; V was cut back by 6 bases and J by 4 bases. The CDR3 totals 15 residues. Germline values: CDR1 SGHTA, CDR2 FQGTGA. This CDR3 reads CASSPDRGGSDTQYF. For the CDR3, the DNA is TGTGCCAGCAGTCCCGACAGGGGAGGTTCAGATACGCAGTATTTT.

The chain combines TRBV29-1 with TRBJ1-1; the D gene is possibly TRBD1 (6 bases). The CDR3 spans 13 residues. The V end lost 7 bases, the J end lost 3 bases, and 15 bases lay between the germline ends. Germline-derived CDR1 and CDR2 are SQVTM and ANQGSEA. In DNA, the CDR3 is TGCAGCGCCCGGGGACAAGGGGACACTGAAGCTTTCTTT. It encodes CSARGQGDTEAFF. The full variable domain, its missing parts supplied by reference TRBV29-1 and TRBJ1-1, is SAVISQKPSRDICQRGTSLTIQCQVDSQVTMMFWYRQQPGQSLTLIATANQGSEATYESGFVIDKFPISRPNLTFSTLTVSNMSPEDSSIYLCSARGQGDTEAFFGQGTRLTVV.

This chain links TRBV27 with TRBJ2-6, with D possibly TRBD1 on 6 matching bases. The CDR3 spans 19 residues. Per the germline V gene, CDR1 is MNHEY and CDR2 is SMNVEV (reference sequence). The V and J ends lost 5 bases and 0 bases respectively, with 20 bases between them. In nucleotides, the CDR3 is TGTGCCAGCAGTCCCGTCAGGGGCTTTTTAAGCTCTGGGGCCAACGTCCTGACTTTC. This gives the protein CASSPVRGFLSSGANVLTF.

This rearrangement joins TRBV7-8 to TRBJ2-1; TRBD1 might be the D (5 bases). Trimming left V 5 bases short and J 6 bases short, with 23 bases between. The CDR3 runs to 17 residues. Germline V gene lookup returns CDR1 SGHVS and CDR2 FQNEAQ. The CDR3 sequence is CASSRIRQPGMTNEQFF. CDR3 bases: TGTGCCAGCAGCAGAATTAGACAGCCTGGGATGACCAATGAGCAGTTCTTC.

This rearrangement joins TRBV9 to TRBJ2-5; D unresolved. V gave up 4 bases and J gave up 0 bases, with 10 bases separating them. Germline V gene lookup returns CDR1 SGDLS and CDR2 YYNGEE. The CDR3 contains 14 residues. The CDR3 DNA reads TGTGCCAGCAGCCCTCGTGGGAACCAAGAGACCCAGTACTTC. This encodes CASSPRGNQETQYF.

The chain employs TRBV27 and TRBJ1-3; a weak D match, TRBD1 (6 bases). V lost 10 bases, J lost 0 bases, and 10 bases lay in between. Germline values: CDR1 MNHEY, CDR2 SMNVEV (reference sequence). The CDR3 runs 13 residues. The CDR3, as DNA: TGTGCCACCCCGACAGGCTCTGGAAACACCATATATTTT. Its translation is CATPTGSGNTIYF.

The chain couples TRBV28 to TRBJ1-2; TRBD1 matches 8 bases. V lost 7 bases, J lost 2 bases, and 3 bases stayed unmatched. This CDR3 is 13 amino acids long. Germline-derived CDR1 and CDR2 are MDHEN and SYDVKM. The CDR3 reads CASNTGGNYGYTF. As DNA, the CDR3 is TGTGCCAGCAACACAGGGGGGAACTATGGCTACACCTTC.

This clone occurred once. The CDR3 sequence: CASGLGIGTQYF. Written as DNA, the CDR3 is TGTGCTAGTGGTTTGGGTATAGGGACCCAGTACTTC. The chain employs TRBV12-5 and TRBJ2-5; D is unclear. This CDR3 has 12 residues. Trimming took 1 base from V and 7 from J, leaving 7 bases between them. Per germline, CDR1 LGHNT and CDR2 FRNRAP. The full variable domain, with the rest looked up from reference TRBV12-5 and TRBJ2-5, is DARVTQTPRHKVTEMGQEVTMRCQPILGHNTVFWYRQTMMQGLELLAYFRNRAPLDDSGMPKDRFSAEMPDATLATLKIQPSEPRDSAVYFCASGLGIGTQYFGPGTRLLVL.

The rearrangement uses TRBV30 and TRBJ2-1; D tentatively reads TRBD1 or TRBD2 (5 bases each). The V gene lost 2 bases and the J gene lost 11 bases, with 10 bases spanning the gap. Germline CDR1 is GTSNPN and CDR2 is SVGIG (reference sequence). The CDR3 is 11 residues long. The CDR3, as DNA: TGTGCCTGGAGTCCCGGGACCAAGCAGTTCTTC. It codes for CAWSPGTKQFF.

This clone was recorded once. The V and J genes are TRBV6-1 and TRBJ1-1, with D unresolved. This CDR3 spans 11 amino acids. CDR1 MNHNS and CDR2 SASEGT come from the germline V gene. Deletions cut 6 bases from V and 8 bases from J, with 10 bases between. The CDR3 sequence: CASRSLGEAFF. As DNA, the CDR3 is TGTGCCAGCAGGTCATTGGGGGAAGCTTTCTTT.

This rearrangement joins TRBV9 to TRBJ1-2, with D possibly TRBD1 on 5 matching bases. V lost 3 bases and J lost 8, with 23 bases in between. From germline, CDR1 is SGDLS and CDR2 YYNGEE. This CDR3 spans 16 amino acids. The CDR3 region has the DNA TGTGCCAGCAGCGCGAACCCCCGAGGACAAGGGGTCGGCTACACCTTC. Translating gives CASSANPRGQGVGYTF.

The chain employs TRBV6-1 and TRBJ2-1; no clear D gene. The CDR3 is made up of 15 amino acids. V gave up 1 base and J gave up 0 bases, with 7 bases separating them. The germline CDR1 and CDR2 sequences are MNHNS and SASEGT. As DNA, the CDR3 is TGTGCCAGCAGTGAAGTTCCCGTCTCCTACAATGAGCAGTTCTTC. Translation gives CASSEVPVSYNEQFF.

The gene calls are TRBV9 and TRBJ2-2; the D is unclear. Trimming stripped 0 bases from V and 4 bases from J, with 7 bases between. CDR3 length: 14 amino acids. Per the germline V gene, CDR1 is SGDLS and CDR2 is YYNGEE. CDR3 in DNA: TGTGCCAGCAGCGTAGTCGCAGTCACCGGGGAGCTGTTTTTT. This gives the protein CASSVVAVTGELFF.

The chain employs TRBV9 and TRBJ2-3; 9 positions match TRBD2. After removal of 1 base from V and 1 base from J, the junction contained 1 base not matched to a gene. The CDR3 consists of 15 residues. From germline, CDR1 is SGDLS and CDR2 YYNGEE. The CDR3 bases are TGTGCCAGCAGCGTACAGCGGGAGGGCACAGATACGCAGTATTTT. Translation: CASSVQREGTDTQYF.

The rearrangement links TRBV6-1 to TRBJ1-1, with 7 positions matching TRBD1. This CDR3 is 14 amino acids long. Unmatched junction bases numbered 7, after V lost 5 bases and J lost 4 bases. Germline V gene sequence: CDR1 MNHNS, CDR2 SASEGT. The CDR3 region is CASSTAGTVTEAFF. CDR3 sequence (DNA): TGTGCCAGCAGTACGGCCGGGACAGTCACTGAAGCTTTCTTT.

CDR3 loop: CASIPGGSGANVLTF. The CDR3 region has the DNA TGTGCCAGCATACCAGGGGGCTCTGGGGCCAACGTCCTGACTTTC. The chain combines TRBV6-1 with TRBJ2-6; 7 bases map to TRBD1. Germline V gene sequence: CDR1 MNHNS, CDR2 SASEGT. The V segment lost 7 bases and the J segment 0 bases; nucleotides outside the gene matches: 3. This CDR3 spans 15 amino acids.

V and J are TRBV7-9 and TRBJ1-5; a possible D gene is TRBD1 (6 bases). Deletions cut 4 bases from V and 4 bases from J, with 8 bases between. Germline CDR1 is SEHNR and CDR2 is FQNEAQ (reference sequence). CDR3 size: 13 residues. CDR3: CASSSQGNQPQHF. The CDR3 coding sequence is TGTGCCAGCAGCTCCCAGGGGAATCAGCCCCAGCATTTT.

This clone has a handful of counts. V gene TRBV2 combines with J gene TRBJ2-7; no definite D call. Trimming cost V 4 bases and J 8 bases, with 15 bases left between them. The germline gives CDR1 SNHLY, CDR2 FYNNEI. This CDR3 comprises 13 residues. For the CDR3, the DNA is TGTGCCAGCAGTGGCACCCTAACGGGCAAGCAGTACTTC. This sequence encodes CASSGTLTGKQYF.

V and J are TRBV7-9 and TRBJ2-6, with D uncertain. The germline CDR1 and CDR2 sequences are SEHNR and FQNEAQ (reference sequence). This CDR3 is 16 amino acids long. With 5 bases removed from V and 2 bases from J, the gap between germline ends came to 13 bases. For the CDR3, the DNA is TGTGCCAGCAGCCCCCGGAGAGGAGCTGGGGCCAACGTCCTGACTTTC. Translation gives CASSPRRGAGANVLTF. Combining the CDR3 with reference TRBV7-9 and TRBJ2-6 gives the whole variable domain DTGVSQNPRHKITKRGQNVTFRCDPISEHNRLYWYRQTLGQGPEFLTYFQNEAQLEKSRLLSDRFSAERPKGSFSTLEIQRTEQGDSAMYLCASSPRRGAGANVLTFGAGSRLTVL.

This rearrangement joins TRBV15 to TRBJ2-7; 10 bases line up with TRBD1. This CDR3 is 16 amino acids long. The V gene end was trimmed by 0 bases and the J gene end by 2 bases; junction bases not matched to a gene: 4. In germline, CDR1 is LNHNV, CDR2 YYDKDF (reference sequence). DNA for the CDR3: TGTGCCACCAGCAGAGAGCCGGGACAGGGGACCTACGAGCAGTACTTC. Its protein is CATSREPGQGTYEQYF.